These 5 T cell receptor beta chains came from one sample sequenced in a study of T-cell memory formation after mild COVID-19. TCRdb independently ran MiXCR on the 5' RACE reads; one entry per CDR3 protein. This sample has about 360,000 distinct CDR3 sequences, with 10% to 15% found just once. The material sequenced was PBMCs or a T cell subset sorted from them (not recorded which). The receptor source for this set is a man aged 18 to 29 who had mild COVID-19 (a few samples of this study predate the infection). Cell type and time point are not known.

This clonotype was recorded a few times. V and J are TRBV28 and TRBJ1-4; D perhaps matches TRBD1 (5 bases). V lost 2 bases to trimming and J lost 7 bases, with 8 bases between them. The germline V gene has CDR1 MDHEN and CDR2 SYDVKM. This CDR3 has 13 residues. CDR3 sequence: CASSLRGGEKLFF. CDR3 nucleotides: TGTGCCAGCAGTTTAAGGGGCGGTGAAAAACTGTTTTTT.

There are many counts of this clonotype. The chain carries TRBV7-2 and TRBJ2-3, with D tentatively TRBD2 (5 bases). This CDR3 is built from 13 residues. V lost 3 bases, J lost 6 bases, and 10 bases lay in between. The germline gives CDR1 SGHTA, CDR2 FQGNSA. CDR3 sequence (DNA): TGTGCCAGCAGCTTCCTCCCGGGGGATACGCAGTATTTT. Translated, it gives CASSFLPGDTQYF.

This chain joins TRBV29-1 and TRBJ2-1, with 9 bases aligning to TRBD1. CDR3 length equals 15 residues. V gave up 3 bases and J gave up 5 bases; unmatched junction bases: 8. CDR1 SQVTM and CDR2 ANQGSEA come from the germline V gene. The CDR3 region is CSVETGTGWNNEQFF. In nucleotides, the CDR3 is TGCAGCGTTGAGACCGGGACAGGGTGGAACAATGAGCAGTTCTTC.

The chain carries TRBV12-3 or TRBV12-4 and TRBJ1-2; D is perhaps TRBD1 (6 bases). Between the trimmed V and J ends, which lost 5 bases and 4 bases, there was a span of 11 bases. This CDR3 has 13 residues. As DNA, the CDR3 is TGTGCCAGCAGTCGGACAGCATCCTATGGCTACACCTTC. Amino acid sequence: CASSRTASYGYTF.

In this sample, this clonotype turned up a few times. The chain combines TRBV7-2 with TRBJ2-7, with unresolved D. The CDR3 contains 14 residues. The V and J ends lost 2 bases and 4 bases respectively, with 12 bases between them. Germline V gene data show CDR1 as SGHTA and CDR2 as FQGNSA. The CDR3 sequence: CASSLRVPEYEQYF. The DNA of the CDR3 is TGTGCCAGCAGCTTAAGGGTCCCGGAATACGAGCAGTACTTC.